This entry is about one T cell receptor beta chain. Its antigen is still unknown. V lost 0 bases and J lost 0, with 15 bases in between. CDR3 length: 18 amino acids. Germline V gene data show CDR1 as LGHNT and CDR2 as FRNRAP. PCR used 60 Vbeta primers and 13 Jbeta primers. Original data processing: In a later analysis, some 11 million of 83 million or so unique beta chains occurred in at least two donors. Using immunoSEQ multiplex PCR, the repertoire was profiled, and TCRdb retains in-frame clones only, with some absent. D and trimming were read from the DNA, whereas the V and J calls and clone size are those reported in that table. Of about 120,000 clones in the sample, around 85% are singletons; the top ten hold 3.5% to 4.5%. Healthy individuals who donated bone marrow served as the donors. The data originate from a study of cytomegalovirus exposure and HLA in healthy donors. Findings and limits, study-wide: The authors later found HLA-associated TCR beta chains more clonally expanded than equally common others.

The source of this sequence is a man between 18 and 29 years old in good health and CMV-seropositive. The sequenced material came from PBMCs. The V gene is TRBV12-5, the J gene TRBJ2-1; maybe TRBD2 (6 bases). This CDR3 reads CASGLVRGGVSSYNEQFF. The CDR3 nucleotides read TGTGCTAGTGGTTTGGTACGCGGCGGGGTAAGCTCCTACAATGAGCAGTTCTTC.